This paragraph covers one T cell receptor (beta chain) sequence. Authors' analysis steps: Using reference gene primer amplification, nucleated cell counts were estimated. Some clones are missing from TCRdb's copy, which holds only in-frame ones; the method was immunoSEQ multiplex PCR. The D gene and trimming were derived from the DNA, and the V and J assignments and clone size from that table. The sample contains some 200,000 clones, roughly 90% of which appear only once. For recovered donors of Cohort 3, there were two negative PCRs, clearance, or symptom resolution. This entry belongs to a study of blood T cell repertoires in COVID-19. V was shortened by 5 bases and J by 0 bases, with 26 bases between the two germline ends. This CDR3 spans 20 amino acids. Germline V gene sequence: CDR1 SGHVS, CDR2 FQNEAQ.

This receptor was identified in a woman aged 18-29 years who had recovered from COVID-19. Sequenced: PBMCs or T cells enriched from blood (not recorded which). The rearrangement uses TRBV7-8 and TRBJ2-4; maybe TRBD2 (6 bases). CDR3 bases: TGTGCCAGCAGCCCACGAATAGCGGAGAGGAAAAGGCTAGCCAAAAACATTCAGTACTTC. This translates into CASSPRIAERKRLAKNIQYF.